Listed here are 9 T cell receptor beta chains from one sample, sequenced in a study of OX40 agonist ivuxolimab in advanced cancers. The receptor library was made with the immunoSEQ multiplex PCR assay. The table was pulled from immuneACCESS by TCRdb, which kept in-frame rearrangements only. Such tables lose some clones; where checked, under half of the loss comes from unresolved V genes, and the rest has no known cause. This sample is represented by tens of thousands of clones; more than 80% of them were singletons. The ten largest clones take up 9.5% to 13% of the sample. The material was CD4+ or CD8+ T cells sorted from blood, obtained in a trial of the OX40 agonist ivuxolimab. Receptors were obtained from an adult with an advanced solid tumor such as melanoma, head and neck, liver or kidney cancer.

V usage is TRBV7-9 and J usage is TRBJ1-1; TRBD1 matches at 7 bases. CDR3 length: 15 residues. CDR1 and CDR2 (germline): SEHNR, FQNEAQ (reference sequence). Trimming cost V 7 bases and J 1 base; bases outside gene matches: 9. The CDR3 reads CASTRDRDPNTEAFF. In DNA form, the CDR3 reads TGTGCCAGCACCCGTGACAGGGACCCGAACACTGAAGCTTTCTTT.

This clone appeared once. V is TRBV6-1 and J is TRBJ1-2, with D tentatively TRBD1 (6 bases). The germline V gene encodes CDR1 MNHNS and CDR2 SASEGT. V shed 2 bases and J shed 8 bases, with 21 bases lying between them. The length of the CDR3 is 16 residues. CDR3 region: CASSENRGTGRLGYTF. DNA of the CDR3: TGTGCCAGCAGTGAAAATAGGGGGACTGGGAGGCTCGGCTACACCTTC.

The CDR3 protein is CASSTRGPHEQFF. CDR3 nucleotides: TGTGCCAGCAGTACCCGGGGACCCCATGAGCAGTTCTTC. The J gene is TRBJ2-1, the V gene TRBV6-1; D tentatively fits TRBD1 or TRBD2 (5 bases each). This CDR3 region has 13 residues. The germline gives CDR1 MNHNS, CDR2 SASEGT. V lost 5 bases and J 8 bases, leaving 13 bases between the germline ends.

J is TRBJ2-1 and V is TRBV7-9; 7 bases agree with TRBD1. Germline V lookup: CDR1 SEHNR, CDR2 FQNEAQ (reference sequence). The trim removed 6 bases at V and 8 bases at J, leaving 13 bases unmatched. The CDR3 totals 15 residues. CDR3: CASRPSTGWDDEQFF. For the CDR3, the DNA is TGTGCCAGCAGGCCTTCGACAGGGTGGGACGATGAGCAGTTCTTC.

The rearrangement uses TRBV2 and TRBJ1-5; D gene uncertain. Trimming shortened V by 7 bases and J by 0 bases, and 13 bases separated the two germline ends. This CDR3 comprises 15 residues. Germline assignment: CDR1 SNHLY and CDR2 FYNNEI. The CDR3 DNA follows: TGTGCCAGCAAACTATTAATAGATAGCAATCAGCCCCAGCATTTT. It yields the protein CASKLLIDSNQPQHF.

The genes are TRBV7-9 and TRBJ1-2; the D gene is possibly TRBD1 (6 bases). The germline CDR1 and CDR2 sequences are SEHNR and FQNEAQ (reference sequence). This CDR3 spans 14 amino acids. Between the trimmed V and J ends, which lost 6 bases and 8 bases, there was a span of 19 bases. CDR3 nucleotide sequence: TGTGCCAGCAGTCTCGTCCCGGGGGCGGAAGGCTACACCTTC. Translated, it gives CASSLVPGAEGYTF.

The chain links TRBV2 to TRBJ2-2; D is perhaps TRBD2 (6 bases). CDR1 SNHLY and CDR2 FYNNEI come from the germline V gene. V was shortened by 7 bases and J by 8 bases, with 11 bases between the two germline ends. CDR3 length: 12 residues. The CDR3: CASKKSGGELFF. DNA of the CDR3: TGTGCCAGCAAAAAAAGCGGGGGGGAGCTGTTTTTT.

CDR3 loop: CASSGAGTGVYEQYF. The CDR3 region has the DNA TGTGCCAGCAGCGGAGCAGGGACAGGAGTATACGAGCAGTACTTC. This chain connects TRBV7-8 to TRBJ2-7; 8 bases agree with TRBD1. J was trimmed by 4 bases and V by 5 bases; bases with no gene match: 10. Germline loops: CDR1 SGHVS, CDR2 FQNEAQ. The CDR3 covers 15 residues.

This clone was observed once. At one of its ends the junction is not consistent with the germline gene, which may arise from a read error. The rearrangement links TRBV29-1 to TRBJ2-1; TRBD2 is a possible D gene (6 bases). The CDR3 has 13 residues. Looked up from germline, CDR1 is SQVTM and CDR2 is ANQGSEA. The chain's CDR3 is CSLEEGLQGGQFF. For the CDR3, the DNA is TGCAGCCTTGAGGAGGGGCTACAAGGCGGGCAGTTCTTC.